Sample share makes the clone carrying this T cell receptor delta chain large. TCRdb reapplied CATT to the reads. Of 950 to 1,500 delta-chain clones in the sample, 3% to 4% were seen once. This entry comes from a study of gamma-delta chains in newborns, infants, children. Study-level background: Polyclonal expansion of innate γδ T cells after birth follows microbial exposure.

The sequencing input was blood. The TCR comes from a child who was a newborn, infant or young child, either healthy, febrile or measles-vaccinated (not recorded which).

As DNA, the CDR3 is TGTGCTCTTGGGGAACTAAATACCTACTGGGGGTCCTTGTACACCGATAAACTCATCTTT. This encodes CALGELNTYWGSLYTDKLIF. The chain employs TRDV1 and TRDJ1; TRDD3 matches at 8 bases. The CDR3 sequence is 20 residues long. CDR1 is TSWWSYY and CDR2 is QGS in the germline V gene. The J segment lost 0 bases and the V segment lost 0 bases, leaving 15 bases of the junction unmatched.